The subject of this entry is one T cell receptor beta chain. The data derive from a study of T-cell reconstitution after alpha-beta-depleted transplantation in children. Trimming removed 6 bases from V and 1 base from J, with 7 bases in between. This CDR3 has 13 amino acids. The TCRbeta library incorporated unique molecular identifiers. From the PCR reads, TCRdb called clonotypes with MiXCR, one entry per CDR3 protein. The sample gives nearly 400,000 distinct CDR3 sequences, around 21% of which show up once; 3.8% is in the top ten. The sequences come from PBMCs from the stem cell graft donor, collected from the stem cell graft. The receptor comes from a human donor who donated a stem cell graft to a child with acute myeloid leukemia. This chain joins TRBV12-3 or TRBV12-4 and TRBJ2-1; the D is unclear. The CDR3 is CASRAQSYNEQFF. In nucleotides, the CDR3 is TGTGCCAGCAGGGCACAGTCCTACAATGAGCAGTTCTTC.